This T cell receptor beta chain was recovered during a study of blood T cell repertoires in COVID-19. On the study more broadly: From the United States, Italy and Spain came samples of acute and convalescent COVID-19. Nucleic acid was either cDNA or gDNA, and it came from T cells, B-cell-depleted T cells, or PBMCs.

Per the authors' pipeline: By means of reference gene primer amplification, nucleated cell counts were estimated. Some clones are missing from TCRdb's copy, which holds only in-frame ones; the method was immunoSEQ multiplex PCR. Clone size and V and J calls were adopted from that table, with D and trimming inferred from the DNA. The sample records 130,000 to 150,000 clones, 84% being singletons. The V gene's germline CDR1 is LNHDA and CDR2 SQIVND (reference sequence). The CDR3 contains 13 residues. Trimming shortened V by 0 bases and J by 5 bases, and 7 bases separated the two germline ends. This clonotype originated in a human donor in a cohort sampled during active COVID-19. Sample: peripheral blood. The rearrangement joins TRBV19 to TRBJ1-2; the D is unclear. The CDR3 bases are TGTGCCAGTAGTATAGATCGGGGTTATGGCTACACCTTC. Amino acid sequence: CASSIDRGYGYTF.